What follows are 2 T cell receptor beta chains derived from one specimen sequenced in a study of cytomegalovirus exposure and HLA in healthy donors (dated 2017 in TCRdb). Library preparation employed the immunoSEQ multiplex PCR assay. A mixture of 60 forward primers for TCR Vbeta segments and 13 reverse primers for TCR Jbeta segments was used in the multiplex PCR. The table comes from immuneACCESS by way of TCRdb, which keeps in-frame sequences with V and J called. Part of the clones is missing from these tables; in studies checked, under half for an unresolved V gene and the rest for unknown reasons. This sample holds 150,000 to 200,000 clones; around 78% were observed only once. Approximately 1.5% of the sample comes from the top ten. Specimen: PBMCs. These receptors all come from a man in his forties or fifties in good health and CMV-seronegative.

This clone was found a few times. Other DNA sequences from this sample encode an identical CDR3 as well. V is TRBV7-9 and J is TRBJ2-1; 10 bases match TRBD2. In germline, CDR1 is SEHNR, CDR2 FQNEAQ (reference sequence). This CDR3 is 18 amino acids long. V was clipped by 0 bases and J by 2 bases; unmatched bases: 7. CDR3 protein: CASSLALLAGDPYNEQFF. In DNA form, the CDR3 reads TGTGCCAGCAGCTTAGCCCTTCTAGCGGGAGATCCCTACAATGAGCAGTTCTTC. Full variable domain (missing parts from reference TRBV7-9 and TRBJ2-1): DTGVSQNPRHKITKRGQNVTFRCDPISEHNRLYWYRQTLGQGPEFLTYFQNEAQLEKSRLLSDRFSAERPKGSFSTLEIQRTEQGDSAMYLCASSLALLAGDPYNEQFFGPGTRLTVL.

This clone has just a few counts. The chain has TRBV29-1 and TRBJ2-7; D is unresolved. Trimming pared 4 bases from V and 3 bases from J, leaving 7 bases between. CDR1 is SQVTM and CDR2 is ANQGSEA in the germline V gene. The CDR3 runs 11 residues. The CDR3 here is CSVGEYYEQYV. CDR3 DNA: TGCAGCGTTGGCGAGTACTACGAGCAGTACGTC.